This T cell receptor (beta chain) emerged from a study of T cells expressing NK-cell markers. Remarks on this clonotype: Antigen specificity is unknown.

Study-wide points: In over 5 donors, dominant CD3+CD56+NKG2C+ clonotypes ranked among the top 10 CD8+ clonotypes.

One entry per CDR3 protein, without DNA, is what TCRdb gives after re-calling the 5' RACE reads. This table holds 550,000 to 600,000 distinct CDR3 sequences. This clonotype originated in a man aged 18 to 35 in good health. The sequenced sample consisted of blood T cells: a sorted CD56 or NKG2C T cell subset, CD4+ or CD8+ T cells, or bulk PBMC T cells (not recorded which).

CDR3 sequence reads: CSSLLGGTGELFF. The rearrangement joins TRBV29-1 to TRBJ2-2; TCRdb selects TRBD1, and the lack of DNA leaves this call unchecked. Germline-derived CDR1 and CDR2 are SQVTM and ANQGSEA. The CDR3 has 13 residues.